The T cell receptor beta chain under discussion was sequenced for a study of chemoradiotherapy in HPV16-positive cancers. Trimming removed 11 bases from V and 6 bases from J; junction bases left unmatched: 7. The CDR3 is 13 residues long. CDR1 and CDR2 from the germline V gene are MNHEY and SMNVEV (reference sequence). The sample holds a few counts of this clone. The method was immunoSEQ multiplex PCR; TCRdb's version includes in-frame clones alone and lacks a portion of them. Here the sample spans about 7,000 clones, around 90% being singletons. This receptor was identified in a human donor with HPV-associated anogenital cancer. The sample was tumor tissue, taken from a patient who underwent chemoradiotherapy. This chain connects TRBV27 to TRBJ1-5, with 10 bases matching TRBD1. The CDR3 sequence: CAAGTGEPQPQHF. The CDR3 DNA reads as TGTGCCGCCGGGACAGGGGAACCTCAGCCCCAGCATTTT.